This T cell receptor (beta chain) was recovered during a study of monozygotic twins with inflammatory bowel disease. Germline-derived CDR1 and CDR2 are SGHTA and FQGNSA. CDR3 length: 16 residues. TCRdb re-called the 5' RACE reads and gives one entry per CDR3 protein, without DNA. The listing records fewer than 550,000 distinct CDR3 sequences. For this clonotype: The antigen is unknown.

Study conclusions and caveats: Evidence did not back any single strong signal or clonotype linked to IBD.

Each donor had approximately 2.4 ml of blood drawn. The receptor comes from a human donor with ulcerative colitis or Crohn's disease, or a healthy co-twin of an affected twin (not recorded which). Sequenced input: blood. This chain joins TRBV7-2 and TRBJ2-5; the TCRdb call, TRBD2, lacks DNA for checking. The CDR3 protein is CASSPVLAGGQETQYF.